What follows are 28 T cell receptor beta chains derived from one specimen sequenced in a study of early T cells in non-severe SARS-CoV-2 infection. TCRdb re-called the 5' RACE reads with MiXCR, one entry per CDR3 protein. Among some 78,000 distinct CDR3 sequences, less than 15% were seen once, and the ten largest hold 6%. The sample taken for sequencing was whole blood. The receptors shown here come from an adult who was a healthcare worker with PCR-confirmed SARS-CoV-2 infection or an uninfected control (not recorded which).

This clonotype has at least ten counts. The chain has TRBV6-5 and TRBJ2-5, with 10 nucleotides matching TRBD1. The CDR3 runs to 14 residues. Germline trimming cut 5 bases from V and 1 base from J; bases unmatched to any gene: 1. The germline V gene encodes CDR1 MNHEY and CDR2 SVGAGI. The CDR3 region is CASSRDRGQETQYF. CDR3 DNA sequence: TGTGCCAGCAGTCGGGACAGGGGCCAAGAGACCCAGTACTTC.

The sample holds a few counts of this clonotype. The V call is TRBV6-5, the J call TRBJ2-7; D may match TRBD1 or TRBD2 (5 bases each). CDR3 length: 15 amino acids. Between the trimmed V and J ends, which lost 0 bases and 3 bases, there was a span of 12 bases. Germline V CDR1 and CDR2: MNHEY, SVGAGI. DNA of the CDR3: TGTGCCAGCAGTTACTCGGCTGGGGGAAACTACGAGCAGTACTTC. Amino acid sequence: CASSYSAGGNYEQYF.

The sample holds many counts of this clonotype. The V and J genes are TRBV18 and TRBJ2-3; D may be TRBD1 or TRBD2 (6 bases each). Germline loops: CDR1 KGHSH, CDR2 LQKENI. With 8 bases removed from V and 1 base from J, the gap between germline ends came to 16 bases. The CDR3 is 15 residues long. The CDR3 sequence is CASGRGGTGTDTQYF. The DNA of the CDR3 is TGTGCCAGCGGGAGAGGGGGGACTGGCACAGATACGCAGTATTTT.

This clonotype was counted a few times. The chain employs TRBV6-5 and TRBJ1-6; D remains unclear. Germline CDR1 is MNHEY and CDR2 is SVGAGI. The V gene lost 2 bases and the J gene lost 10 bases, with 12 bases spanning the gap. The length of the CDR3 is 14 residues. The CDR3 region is CASSYRDMGSPLHF. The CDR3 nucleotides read TGTGCCAGCAGTTACCGGGATATGGGATCACCCCTCCACTTT.

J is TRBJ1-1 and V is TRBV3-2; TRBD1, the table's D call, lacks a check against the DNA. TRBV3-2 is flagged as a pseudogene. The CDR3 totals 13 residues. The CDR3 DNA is TGTGCCAGCAGCCAGCAGGGTTGGGCTGAAGCTTTCTTT. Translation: CASSQQGWAEAFF.

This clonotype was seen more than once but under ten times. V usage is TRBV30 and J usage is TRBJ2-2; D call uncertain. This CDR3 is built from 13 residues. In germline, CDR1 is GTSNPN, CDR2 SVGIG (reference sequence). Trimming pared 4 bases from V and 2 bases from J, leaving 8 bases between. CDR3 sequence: CAWIRFNTGELFF. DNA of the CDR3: TGTGCCTGGATTCGCTTTAACACCGGGGAGCTGTTTTTT. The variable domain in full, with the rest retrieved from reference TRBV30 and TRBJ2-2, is SQTIHQWPATLVQPVGSPLSLECTVEGTSNPNLYWYRQAAGRGLQLLFYSVGIGQISSEVPQNLSASRPQDRQFILSSKKLLLSDSGFYLCAWIRFNTGELFFGEGSRLTVL.

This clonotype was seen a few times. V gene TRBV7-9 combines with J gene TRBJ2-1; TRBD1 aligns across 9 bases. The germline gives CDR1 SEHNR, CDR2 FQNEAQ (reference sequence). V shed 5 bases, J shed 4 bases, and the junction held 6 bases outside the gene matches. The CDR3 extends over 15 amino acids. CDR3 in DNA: TGTGCCAGCAGCCAACAGGGGGCTATATACAATGAGCAGTTCTTC. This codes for CASSQQGAIYNEQFF.

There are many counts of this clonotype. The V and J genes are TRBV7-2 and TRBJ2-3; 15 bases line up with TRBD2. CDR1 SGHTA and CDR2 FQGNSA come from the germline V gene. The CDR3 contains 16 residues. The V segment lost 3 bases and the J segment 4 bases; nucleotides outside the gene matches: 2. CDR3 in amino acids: CASSFRTSGRADTQYF. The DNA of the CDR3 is TGTGCCAGCAGCTTCAGGACTAGCGGGAGGGCAGATACGCAGTATTTT.

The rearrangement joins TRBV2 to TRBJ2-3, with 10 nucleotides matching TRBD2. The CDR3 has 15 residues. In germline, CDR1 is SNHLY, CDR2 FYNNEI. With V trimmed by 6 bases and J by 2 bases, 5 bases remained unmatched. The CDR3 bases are TGTGCCAGCAGGGTTGGGACTAGCGACACAGATACGCAGTATTTT. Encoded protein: CASRVGTSDTDTQYF.

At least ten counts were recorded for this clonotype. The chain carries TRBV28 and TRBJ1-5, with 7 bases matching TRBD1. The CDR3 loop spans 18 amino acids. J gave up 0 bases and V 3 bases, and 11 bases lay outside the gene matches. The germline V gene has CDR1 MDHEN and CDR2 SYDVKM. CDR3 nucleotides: TGTGCCAGCAGTTTCCGACAGGGAAGGAGGTATAGCAATCAGCCCCAGCATTTT. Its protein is CASSFRQGRRYSNQPQHF.

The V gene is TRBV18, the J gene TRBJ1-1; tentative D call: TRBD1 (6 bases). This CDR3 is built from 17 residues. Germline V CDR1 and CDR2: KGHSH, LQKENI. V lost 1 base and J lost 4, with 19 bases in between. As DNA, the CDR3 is TGTGCCAGCTCACCACAGCGTCAGGGGCTTTCGGGCACTGAAGCTTTCTTT. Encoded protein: CASSPQRQGLSGTEAFF. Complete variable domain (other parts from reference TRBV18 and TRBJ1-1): NAGVMQNPRHLVRRRGQEARLRCSPMKGHSHVYWYRQLPEEGLKFMVYLQKENIIDESGMPKERFSAEFPKEGPSILRIQQVVRGDSAAYFCASSPQRQGLSGTEAFFGQGTRLTVV.

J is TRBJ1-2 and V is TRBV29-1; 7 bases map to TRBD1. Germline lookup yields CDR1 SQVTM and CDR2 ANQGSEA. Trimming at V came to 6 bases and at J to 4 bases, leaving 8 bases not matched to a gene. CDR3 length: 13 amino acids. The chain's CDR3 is CSVLRQGGYGYTF. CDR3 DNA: TGCAGCGTCCTCCGACAGGGAGGCTATGGCTACACCTTC.

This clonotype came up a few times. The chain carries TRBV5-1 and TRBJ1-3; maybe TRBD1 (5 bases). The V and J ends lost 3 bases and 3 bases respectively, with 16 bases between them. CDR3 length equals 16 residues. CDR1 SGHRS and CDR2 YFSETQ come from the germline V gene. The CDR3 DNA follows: TGCGCCAGCAGCTCCGGCGGGGGATTGCATGGAAACACCATATATTTT. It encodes CASSSGGGLHGNTIYF. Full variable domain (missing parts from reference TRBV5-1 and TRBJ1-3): KAGVTQTPRYLIKTRGQQVTLSCSPISGHRSVSWYQQTPGQGLQFLFEYFSETQRNKGNFPGRFSGRQFSNSRSEMNVSTLELGDSALYLCASSSGGGLHGNTIYFGEGSWLTVV.

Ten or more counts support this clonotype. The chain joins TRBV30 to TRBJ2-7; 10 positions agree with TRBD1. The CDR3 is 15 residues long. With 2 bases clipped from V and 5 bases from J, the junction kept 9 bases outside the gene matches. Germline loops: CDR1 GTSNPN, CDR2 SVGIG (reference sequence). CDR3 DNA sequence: TGTGCCTGGAGTCGGGGACAGGGGATGCTCCACGAGCAGTACTTC. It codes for CAWSRGQGMLHEQYF. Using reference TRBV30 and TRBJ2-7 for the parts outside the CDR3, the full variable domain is SQTIHQWPATLVQPVGSPLSLECTVEGTSNPNLYWYRQAAGRGLQLLFYSVGIGQISSEVPQNLSASRPQDRQFILSSKKLLLSDSGFYLCAWSRGQGMLHEQYFGPGTRLTVT.

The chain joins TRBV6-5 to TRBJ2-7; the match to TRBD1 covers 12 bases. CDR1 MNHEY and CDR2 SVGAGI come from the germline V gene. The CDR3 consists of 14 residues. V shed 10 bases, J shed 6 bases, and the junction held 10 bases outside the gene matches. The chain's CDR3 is CATGGTGGLGEQYF. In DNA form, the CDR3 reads TGTGCCACGGGCGGGACAGGGGGCTTGGGCGAGCAGTACTTC.

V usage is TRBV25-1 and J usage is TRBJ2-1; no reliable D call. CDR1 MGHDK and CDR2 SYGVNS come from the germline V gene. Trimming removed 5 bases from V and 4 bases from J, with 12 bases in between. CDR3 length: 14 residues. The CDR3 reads CASSLRPRYNEQFF. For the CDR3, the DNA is TGTGCCAGCAGTTTGCGCCCTCGTTACAATGAGCAGTTCTTC.

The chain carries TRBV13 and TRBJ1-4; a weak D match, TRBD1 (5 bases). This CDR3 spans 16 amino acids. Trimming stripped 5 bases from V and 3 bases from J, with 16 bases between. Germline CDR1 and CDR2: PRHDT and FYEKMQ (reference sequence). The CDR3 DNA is TGTGCCAGCAGCCACCGGGATGGGGGTCCTAATGAAAAACTGTTTTTT. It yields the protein CASSHRDGGPNEKLFF.

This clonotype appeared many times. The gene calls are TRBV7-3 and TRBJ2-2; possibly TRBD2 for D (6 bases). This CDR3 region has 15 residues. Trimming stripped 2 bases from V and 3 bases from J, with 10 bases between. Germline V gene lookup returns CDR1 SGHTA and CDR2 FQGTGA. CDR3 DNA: TGTGCCAGCAGCTTAGGCGGGGTCGACACCGGGGAGCTGTTTTTT. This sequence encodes CASSLGGVDTGELFF.

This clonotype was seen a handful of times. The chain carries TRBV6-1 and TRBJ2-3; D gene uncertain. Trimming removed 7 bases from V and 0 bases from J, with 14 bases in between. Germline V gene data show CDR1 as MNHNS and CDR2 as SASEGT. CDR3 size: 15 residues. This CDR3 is CASIKDGPSTDTQYF. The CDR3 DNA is TGTGCCAGCATCAAAGACGGTCCAAGCACAGATACGCAGTATTTT.

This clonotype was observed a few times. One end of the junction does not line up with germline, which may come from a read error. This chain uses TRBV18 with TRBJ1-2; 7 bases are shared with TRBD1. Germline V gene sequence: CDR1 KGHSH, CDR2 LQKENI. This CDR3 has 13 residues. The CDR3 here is CVSSPSLPGTASF. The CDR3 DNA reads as TGTGTCAGCTCACCATCTTTACCCGGGACAGCCTCCTTC.

DNA of the CDR3: TGCAGCGCGACGGCCGGGACACCCGCCTACGAGCAGTACTTC. This gives the protein CSATAGTPAYEQYF. The chain uses TRBV29-1 and TRBJ2-7, with D possibly TRBD1 on 6 matching bases. The CDR3 consists of 14 residues. Looked up from germline, CDR1 is SQVTM and CDR2 is ANQGSEA. V was pared by 7 bases and J by 2 bases, with 18 bases between.

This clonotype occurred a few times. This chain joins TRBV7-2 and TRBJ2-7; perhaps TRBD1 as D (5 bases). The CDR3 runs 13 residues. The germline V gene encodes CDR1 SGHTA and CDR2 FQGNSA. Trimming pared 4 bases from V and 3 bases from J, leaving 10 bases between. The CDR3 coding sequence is TGTGCCAGCAGCTACGACAGAGACTACGAGCAGTACTTC. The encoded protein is CASSYDRDYEQYF.

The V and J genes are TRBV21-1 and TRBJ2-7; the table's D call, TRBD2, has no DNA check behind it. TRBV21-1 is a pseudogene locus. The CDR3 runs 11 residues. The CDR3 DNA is TGTGCCAGACTAGAATCCTACGAGCAGTACTTC. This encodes CARLESYEQYF.

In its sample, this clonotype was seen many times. The CDR3 region has the DNA TGTGCCAGCTCACCATACCAACTCGGAAATGAGCAGTTCTTC. It codes for CASSPYQLGNEQFF. V is TRBV18 and J is TRBJ2-1; D unresolved. V dropped 2 bases and J dropped 7 bases, with 12 bases sitting between them. CDR1 is KGHSH and CDR2 is LQKENI in the germline V gene. The CDR3 spans 14 residues.

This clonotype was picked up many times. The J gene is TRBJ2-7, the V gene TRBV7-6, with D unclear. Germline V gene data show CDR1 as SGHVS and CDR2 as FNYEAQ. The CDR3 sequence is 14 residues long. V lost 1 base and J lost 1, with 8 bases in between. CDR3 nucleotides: TGTGCCAGCAGCTTAGGTTCAGAATCCTACGAGCAGTACTTC. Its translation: CASSLGSESYEQYF.

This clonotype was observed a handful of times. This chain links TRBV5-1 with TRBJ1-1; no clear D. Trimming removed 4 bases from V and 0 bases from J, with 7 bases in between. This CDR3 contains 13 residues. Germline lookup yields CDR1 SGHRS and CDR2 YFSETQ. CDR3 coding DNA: TGCGCCAGCAGCGCCTTAATGAACACTGAAGCTTTCTTT. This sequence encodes CASSALMNTEAFF.

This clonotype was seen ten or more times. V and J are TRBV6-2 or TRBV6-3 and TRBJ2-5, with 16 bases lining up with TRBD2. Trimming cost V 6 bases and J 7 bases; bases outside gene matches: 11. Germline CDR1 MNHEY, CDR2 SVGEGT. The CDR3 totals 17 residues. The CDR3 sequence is CASSILGLAGGPGTQYF. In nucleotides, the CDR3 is TGTGCCAGCAGCATACTGGGACTAGCGGGAGGGCCTGGGACCCAGTACTTC.

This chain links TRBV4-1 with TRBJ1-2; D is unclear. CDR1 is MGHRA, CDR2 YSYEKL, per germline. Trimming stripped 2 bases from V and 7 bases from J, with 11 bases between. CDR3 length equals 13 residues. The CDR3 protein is CASSQFGFGGYTF. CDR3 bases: TGCGCCAGCAGCCAATTCGGCTTCGGTGGCTACACCTTC.